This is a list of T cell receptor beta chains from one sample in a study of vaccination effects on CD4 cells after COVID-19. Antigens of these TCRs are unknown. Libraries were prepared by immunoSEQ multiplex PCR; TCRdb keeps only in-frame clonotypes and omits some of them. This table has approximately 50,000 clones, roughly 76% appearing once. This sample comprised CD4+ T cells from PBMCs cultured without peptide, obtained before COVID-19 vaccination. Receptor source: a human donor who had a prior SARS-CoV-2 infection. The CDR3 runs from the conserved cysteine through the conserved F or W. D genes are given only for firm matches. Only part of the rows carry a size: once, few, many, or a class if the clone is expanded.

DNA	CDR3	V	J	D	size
TGCGCCAGCAGCTTGGCATGGGGACAGGTGGTGAGGGAGCAGTACTTC	CASSLAWGQVVREQYF	TRBV5-1	TRBJ2-7	TRBD1	-
TGTGCCACCAGCATGGTCGTTAGCACAGATACGCAGTATTTT	CATSMVVSTDTQYF	TRBV15	TRBJ2-3	-	-
TGCAGCGTTGAAACGGACGTCGGCTCTGGGGCCAACGTCCTGACTTTC	CSVETDVGSGANVLTF	TRBV29-1	TRBJ2-6	-	-
TGTGCCAGCAGCTTTGGAGCACAGGGGGCGCGAGAGACCCAGTACTTC	CASSFGAQGARETQYF	TRBV11-2	TRBJ2-5	TRBD1	-
TGTGCCAGCAGCTTGGATCGGGTCAATGAGCAGTTCTTC	CASSLDRVNEQFF	TRBV5-4	TRBJ2-1	-	few
TGTGCCAGCAGCCCAGGAGGGACTAGCGGGCAAGAGACCCAGTACTTC	CASSPGGTSGQETQYF	TRBV11-3	TRBJ2-5	TRBD2	-
TGTGCCAGCAGCTCCCGCTTCGGCAGGGGCAATCAGCCCCAGCATTTT	CASSSRFGRGNQPQHF	TRBV7-8	TRBJ1-5	-	-
TGTGCCAGCAGTTACCGGATGGGGGCCCAAGAGACCCAGTACTTC	CASSYRMGAQETQYF	TRBV6-5	TRBJ2-5	-	-
TGTGCCAGCAGCAGAGCAGACGGGACACCACCATTGGGCGGGGAGCTGTTTTTT	CASSRADGTPPLGGELFF	TRBV9	TRBJ2-2	-	few
TGTGCCAGCTCGTGGAGGGGGGTAACCTACAATGAGCAGTTCTTC	CASSWRGVTYNEQFF	TRBV18	TRBJ2-1	-	-
TGCGCCAGCCGGGGATCCGGTCGCACCGGGGAGCTGTTTTTT	CASRGSGRTGELFF	TRBV5-1	TRBJ2-2	-	-
TGTGCCAGCAGCTTACGGTCCGAGCAGTACTTC	CASSLRSEQYF	TRBV11-3	TRBJ2-7	-	-
TGTGCCAGCAGTTACGATTTTCTAAGCTACACCTTC	CASSYDFLSYTF	TRBV6-5	TRBJ1-2	-	-
TGTGCCAGCAGCGAAACGGGCCTGTACAATGAGCAGTTCTTC	CASSETGLYNEQFF	TRBV7-3	TRBJ2-1	-	-
TGTGCCAGCAGCGCCAGGGTAGAAGAAAGCAATCAGCCCCAGCATTTT	CASSARVEESNQPQHF	TRBV21-1	TRBJ1-5	-	-
TGTGCCAGCAGCCCTGCAGGGCGGCGCACTGAAGCTTTCTTT	CASSPAGRRTEAFF	TRBV11-2	TRBJ1-1	-	-
TGTGCCAGCTCACCGCTTCGGCAGGGACGAGATGGCTACACCTTC	CASSPLRQGRDGYTF	TRBV18	TRBJ1-2	-	-